What follows are 7 T cell receptor beta chains derived from one specimen sequenced in a study of cytomegalovirus exposure and HLA in healthy donors. Primers included in the PCR were 60 Vbeta and 13 Jbeta primers. Method: immunoSEQ multiplex PCR; TCRdb's copy keeps in-frame clones and lacks some. The sample records 210,000 or so clones, 75% to 85% being singletons. Sequencing input: PBMCs. The receptors were sampled from a girl between 5 and 17 years old in good health and CMV-seronegative.

The chain uses TRBV5-4 and TRBJ2-1; D might be TRBD1 (5 bases). This CDR3 contains 12 residues. V shed 3 bases and J shed 7 bases, with 8 bases lying between them. The germline V gene encodes CDR1 SGHNT and CDR2 YYREEE (reference sequence). The CDR3 bases are TGTGCCAGCAGCTACTCAGGGAATGAGCAGTTCTTC. This sequence encodes CASSYSGNEQFF.

The CDR3 nucleotides read TGCGCCAGCAGCGTACGCGGGAGGGCCTACAATGAGCAGTTCTTC. Residues: CASSVRGRAYNEQFF. This sequence joins TRBV5-1 and TRBJ2-1; 9 bases fit TRBD2. V lost 4 bases, J lost 2 bases, and 4 bases stayed unmatched. This CDR3 spans 15 amino acids. The germline V gene has CDR1 SGHRS and CDR2 YFSETQ.

In DNA, the CDR3 is TGTGCCAGCAGCTCCTCGGGTGCCGGGGAGACTAACTATGGCTACACCTTC. This codes for CASSSSGAGETNYGYTF. The chain links TRBV11-2 to TRBJ1-2; D remains ambiguous. Trimming cost V 4 bases and J 0 bases, with 18 bases left between them. The CDR3 is 17 amino acids. Germline values: CDR1 SGHAT, CDR2 FQNNGV.

V and J are TRBV2 and TRBJ2-7; maybe TRBD1 (5 bases). CDR3 length: 12 residues. CDR1 and CDR2 from the germline V gene are SNHLY and FYNNEI. V gave up 4 bases and J gave up 7 bases, with 11 bases separating them. The CDR3 coding sequence is TGTGCCAGCAGTGCACAGGTTCGGGAGCAGTACTTC. Translated: CASSAQVREQYF.

The chain carries TRBV10-3 and TRBJ2-2, with 10 bases fitting TRBD1. Germline values: CDR1 ENHRY, CDR2 SYGVKD. V dropped 5 bases and J dropped 1; count of bases not matched to a gene: 1. The CDR3 runs 15 residues. CDR3 in amino acids: CAISWDRGNTGELFF. CDR3 in DNA: TGTGCCATCAGTTGGGACAGGGGGAACACCGGGGAGCTGTTTTTT.

There are a few counts of this clone. The chain links TRBV6-6 to TRBJ2-3; no firm D call. The V and J ends lost 5 bases and 2 bases respectively, with 11 bases between them. Germline CDR1 and CDR2: MNHNY and SVGAGI (reference sequence). The CDR3 covers 14 residues. The CDR3 DNA sequence: TGTGCCAGCAGTCCCCGTGAGGTCACAGATACGCAGTATTTT. Protein: CASSPREVTDTQYF.

The gene calls are TRBV5-8 and TRBJ2-7; tentative D call: TRBD2 (5 bases). CDR1 is SGHTS and CDR2 is YDEGEE in the germline V gene. The V end was cut by 0 bases, the J end by 7 bases, with 17 bases between. The CDR3 is 15 amino acids. In nucleotides, the CDR3 is TGTGCCAGCAGCTTGGATTTCCCACTAGTCGGGGAGCAGTACTTC. Translation: CASSLDFPLVGEQYF.